What follows describes a single T cell receptor (beta chain). Its antigen is as yet unknown. The method was immunoSEQ multiplex PCR; TCRdb's version includes in-frame clones alone and lacks a portion of them. The repertoire includes about 61,000 clones, around 81% of them detected once, and about 2.5% sits in the top ten. Ahead of sequencing, the ViraFEST assay grew antigen-specific CD4+ T cells using viral peptide pools. Culturing for 9 to 10 days preceded CD4+ T cell isolation. After 2 million or so PBMC were placed in each well, they were cultured with approximately 10 IU/ml IL-2 and 8 to 10 ug/ml peptides. This sample stems from a study of vaccination effects on CD4 cells after COVID-19. Findings and limits, study-wide: Early post-infection timepoints were missing from the study, which also had few convalescent patients.

Germline V gene data show CDR1 as SGHNT and CDR2 as YYREEE (reference sequence). Between the trimmed V and J ends, which lost 5 bases and 5 bases, there was a span of 16 bases. This CDR3 region has 15 residues. The rearrangement uses TRBV5-4 and TRBJ2-2, with D possibly matching TRBD2 (7 bases). The receptor comes from a human donor who received a COVID-19 vaccine. The sequencing here drew on CD4+ T cells from PBMCs cultured with HCoV-229E spike peptides, taken before COVID-19 vaccination. The CDR3 coding sequence is TGTGCCAGCAGTTGGGGAGGGGGTGCAACCGGGGAGCTGTTTTTT. It yields the protein CASSWGGGATGELFF.